This T cell receptor beta chain was found in a study of blood T cell repertoires in COVID-19. On the study more broadly: There were acute and convalescent COVID-19 samples, and they came from the United States, Italy and Spain. PBMCs, B-cell-depleted T cells, or T cells provided the cDNA or gDNA that made up the material.

In the authors' methods: Amplification of reference gene primers was used by the study to estimate nucleated cell counts. TCRdb's copy holds only in-frame clones and misses some; the assay was immunoSEQ multiplex PCR. V, J and clone size reflect that table, while D and trimming were determined from the DNA. The sample has more than 130,000 clones, about 83% seen once; the top ten hold 3.5% to 4.5%. Trimming shortened V by 1 base and J by 7 bases, and 8 bases separated the two germline ends. CDR3 size: 14 residues. Germline assignment: CDR1 LNHNV and CDR2 YYDKDF (reference sequence). The sequence came from a woman aged 40 to 49 with acute or convalescent COVID-19. The chain has TRBV15 and TRBJ1-6; possibly TRBD1 for D (5 bases). The sequenced material came from peripheral blood. Here the CDR3 reads CATSRGQTNSPLHF. The CDR3 DNA follows: TGTGCCACCAGCAGAGGACAGACCAATTCACCCCTCCACTTT. Supplemented by reference TRBV15 and TRBJ1-6, the full variable domain reads DAMVIQNPRYQVTQFGKPVTLSCSQTLNHNVMYWYQQKSSQAPKLLFHYYDKDFNNEADTPDNFQSRRPNTSFCFLDIRSPGLGDTAMYLCATSRGQTNSPLHFGNGTRLTVT.